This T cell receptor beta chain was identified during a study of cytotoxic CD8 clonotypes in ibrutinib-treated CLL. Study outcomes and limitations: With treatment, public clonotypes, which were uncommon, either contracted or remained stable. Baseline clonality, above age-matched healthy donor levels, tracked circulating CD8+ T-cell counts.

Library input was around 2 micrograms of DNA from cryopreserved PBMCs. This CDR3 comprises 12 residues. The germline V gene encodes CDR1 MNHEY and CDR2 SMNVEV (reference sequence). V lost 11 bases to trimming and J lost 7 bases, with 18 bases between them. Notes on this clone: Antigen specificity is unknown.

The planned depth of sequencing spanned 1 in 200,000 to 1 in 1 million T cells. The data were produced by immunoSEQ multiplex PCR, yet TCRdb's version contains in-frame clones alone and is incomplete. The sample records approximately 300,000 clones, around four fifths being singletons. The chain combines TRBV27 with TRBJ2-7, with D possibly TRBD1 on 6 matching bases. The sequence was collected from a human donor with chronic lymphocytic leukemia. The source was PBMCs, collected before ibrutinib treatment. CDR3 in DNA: TGTGCCGCAGGGGTAATGGCGGGTGAGCAGTACTTC. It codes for CAAGVMAGEQYF.